The text below deals with one T cell receptor (beta chain). Its specificity is not known. Healthy individuals who donated bone marrow served as the donors. The sample comes from a study of cytomegalovirus exposure and HLA in healthy donors. General study results and limits: Solely CMV serostatus was available to characterize immune exposure.

Germline-derived CDR1 and CDR2 are SGHDT and YYEEEE. The CDR3 covers 15 residues. Trimming cost V 2 bases and J 5 bases, with 16 bases left between them. Primers: 60 Vbeta forward and 13 Jbeta reverse. Sequenced by immunoSEQ multiplex PCR; TCRdb stores in-frame clones only, minus some. The table includes 150,000 or so clones, around 80% detected once. The TCR sequence derives from a woman aged 40 to 55 in good health and CMV-seronegative. The chain links TRBV5-6 to TRBJ2-5; D is perhaps TRBD1 (6 bases). Sequencing input: PBMCs. CDR3 sequence: CASSLRQDPLETQYF. The CDR3 DNA reads as TGTGCCAGCAGCTTAAGACAGGATCCCTTGGAGACCCAGTACTTC.